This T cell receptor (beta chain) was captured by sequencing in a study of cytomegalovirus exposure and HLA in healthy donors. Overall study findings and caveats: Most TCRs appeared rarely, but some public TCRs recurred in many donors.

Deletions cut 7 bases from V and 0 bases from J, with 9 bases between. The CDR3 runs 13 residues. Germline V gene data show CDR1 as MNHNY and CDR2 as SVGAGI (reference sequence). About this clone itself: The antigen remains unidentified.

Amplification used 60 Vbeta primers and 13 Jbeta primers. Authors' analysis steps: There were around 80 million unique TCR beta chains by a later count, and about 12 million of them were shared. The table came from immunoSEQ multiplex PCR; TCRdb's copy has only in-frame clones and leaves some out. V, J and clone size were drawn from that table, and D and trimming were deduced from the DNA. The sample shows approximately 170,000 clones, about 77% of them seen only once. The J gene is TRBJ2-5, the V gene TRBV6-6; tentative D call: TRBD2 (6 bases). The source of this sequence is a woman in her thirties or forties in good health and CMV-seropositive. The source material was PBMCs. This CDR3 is CASKRANQETQYF. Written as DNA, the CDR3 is TGTGCCAGCAAGCGGGCTAACCAAGAGACCCAGTACTTC.